This is a list of T cell receptor beta chains from one sample in a study of control samples from healthy donors and cancer patients. Only in-frame clones appear in the TCRdb table, and some are missing; sequencing was by immunoSEQ multiplex PCR. Seen here are about 160,000 clones, 96% observed once, and the top ten hold about 0.94%. The sample taken for sequencing was blood. The receptors shown here come from a woman aged 25 to 39 in good health. Both conserved end residues are trimmed from each CDR3. The D gene is left open where the match is weak. Clone size is shown for a subset of rows, as once, few, many or a class of expanded clone.

v_call: TRBV27
j_call: TRBJ1-3
clone_size: -
d_call: -
cdr3_aa: ASSRTVSSGNTIY

v_call: TRBV30
j_call: TRBJ2-1
clone_size: once
d_call: -
cdr3_aa: AWGQGINEQF

v_call: TRBV6-5
j_call: TRBJ1-5
clone_size: -
d_call: -
cdr3_aa: ASSYPGQPQH

v_call: TRBV3-1/TRBV3-2
j_call: TRBJ1-1
clone_size: -
d_call: -
cdr3_aa: ASMGPGTEAF

v_call: TRBV27
j_call: TRBJ1-4
clone_size: once
d_call: TRBD1
cdr3_aa: ASSKGTGREKLF

v_call: TRBV6-5
j_call: TRBJ2-6
clone_size: -
d_call: -
cdr3_aa: ASSFEGAGANVLT

v_call: TRBV30
j_call: TRBJ2-1
clone_size: -
d_call: TRBD2
cdr3_aa: AHNRGGTQF

v_call: TRBV15
j_call: TRBJ1-6
clone_size: -
d_call: -
cdr3_aa: ATSRDPVPFSPLH

v_call: TRBV2
j_call: TRBJ2-6
clone_size: -
d_call: -
cdr3_aa: ASSEARLKLIGANVLT

v_call: TRBV5-1
j_call: TRBJ1-1
clone_size: -
d_call: TRBD1
cdr3_aa: ASSSRADRGTAEAF

v_call: TRBV12-5
j_call: TRBJ2-4
clone_size: -
d_call: -
cdr3_aa: ASGLGPVWIREAKNIQY

v_call: TRBV5-1
j_call: TRBJ2-5
clone_size: -
d_call: -
cdr3_aa: ASSFEETQY

v_call: TRBV5-6
j_call: TRBJ1-5
clone_size: -
d_call: TRBD1
cdr3_aa: ASSFTPPDRPNQPQH

v_call: TRBV6-5
j_call: TRBJ1-4
clone_size: -
d_call: -
cdr3_aa: ASSYSGGMGEKLF

v_call: TRBV5-1
j_call: TRBJ2-3
clone_size: once
d_call: -
cdr3_aa: ASSYGVKDTQY

v_call: TRBV15
j_call: TRBJ2-7
clone_size: -
d_call: -
cdr3_aa: ATSRVGRDWEQY

v_call: TRBV29-1
j_call: TRBJ2-4
clone_size: -
d_call: TRBD2
cdr3_aa: SVTGLENIQY

v_call: TRBV5-5
j_call: TRBJ2-5
clone_size: -
d_call: -
cdr3_aa: ASSWGISETQY

v_call: TRBV7-9
j_call: TRBJ1-2
clone_size: -
d_call: TRBD1
cdr3_aa: ASSLGTGINYGYT

v_call: TRBV2
j_call: TRBJ1-2
clone_size: -
d_call: TRBD1
cdr3_aa: ASRVTGPSGYT

v_call: TRBV20-1
j_call: TRBJ1-6
clone_size: -
d_call: -
cdr3_aa: SASLASANSPLH

v_call: TRBV28
j_call: TRBJ2-7
clone_size: -
d_call: -
cdr3_aa: ASSYSANHEQY